The clone carrying this T cell receptor beta chain was recorded at least ten times. These data belong to a study of T cells in Graves' hyperthyroidism and ophthalmopathy. Study overall: Before any treatment, at initial diagnosis, peripheral blood was collected.

Germline V CDR1 and CDR2: GTSNPN, SVGIG (reference sequence). V was trimmed by 4 bases and J by 5 bases, leaving 15 bases between them. CDR3 size: 14 residues. Template material for amplifying TCR beta CDR3 regions consisted of RNA transcripts. A first-round RT-PCR of the TCR CDR3 used the HTBI primer set. TCRdb passed the multiplex PCR reads through MiXCR, listing each CDR3 protein once. In the table there are under 300,000 distinct CDR3 sequences, approximately 14% of which are singletons. Sequenced material: blood. V and J are TRBV30 and TRBJ1-5; TRBD1 might be the D (6 bases). The TCR sequence derives from a woman aged 50 to 65 with Graves' hyperthyroidism that later progressed to Graves' ophthalmopathy. CDR3 sequence reads: CAWKVSGAHQPQHF. CDR3 bases: TGTGCCTGGAAGGTTTCGGGGGCCCATCAGCCCCAGCATTTT.